Listed below are T cell receptor beta chains from one sample, sequenced in a study of shared clonotypes between healthy human individuals. The method was immunoSEQ multiplex PCR; TCRdb's version includes in-frame clones alone and lacks a portion of them. This table holds roughly 490,000 clones, about 80% found once. The sequenced material came from PBMCs. These receptor sequences come from a woman aged 40 to 55 in good health. Some clones in this sample may be carry-over from other donors' samples. The CDR3 runs from the conserved cysteine through the conserved F or W. Fields, in order: J gene, D gene, V gene, clone size, CDR3 DNA, CDR3 protein. The D gene is left open where the match is weak. Clone size is not always given. Where it is, it says once, few, many or a class for expanded clones.

J: TRBJ1-6; D: .; V: TRBV27; size: .; DNA: TGTGCCAGCAGTTTATCTCGGGTTATGTCACCCCTCCACTTT; CDR3: CASSLSRVMSPLHF
J: TRBJ2-3; D: .; V: TRBV5-4; size: few; DNA: TGTGCCTCCCAAAGTCTCCTTACAGATACGCAGTATTTT; CDR3: CASQSLLTDTQYF
J: TRBJ1-1; D: .; V: TRBV14; size: once; DNA: TGTGCCAGCAGCCAAGATTTGGGTATCTCTGAAGCTTTCTTT; CDR3: CASSQDLGISEAFF
J: TRBJ2-2; D: .; V: TRBV5-1; size: .; DNA: TGCGCCAGCAGCTGGGACGGAGACACCGGGGAGCTGTTTTTT; CDR3: CASSWDGDTGELFF
J: TRBJ2-7; D: .; V: TRBV7-2; size: once; DNA: TGTGCCAGCAGCTTAGAAGCCTACTACGAGCAGTACTTC; CDR3: CASSLEAYYEQYF
J: TRBJ1-1; D: TRBD1; V: TRBV7-9; size: .; DNA: TGTGCCAGCAGCTTATTTGGACAGGCAACTGAAGCTTTCTTT; CDR3: CASSLFGQATEAFF
J: TRBJ2-7; D: .; V: TRBV28; size: .; DNA: TGTGCCAGCAGTACCACCTCCCACAGGGATCCTACGTACTTC; CDR3: CASSTTSHRDPTYF
J: TRBJ2-5; D: TRBD1; V: TRBV6-1; size: once; DNA: TGTGCCAGCAGACCTGGACAGGGATCCGGGGAGACCCAGTACTTC; CDR3: CASRPGQGSGETQYF
J: TRBJ2-1; D: TRBD2; V: TRBV12-5; size: .; DNA: TGTGCTAGTGGTTTGGATGCGGGGGGGAGTGAGCAGTTCTTC; CDR3: CASGLDAGGSEQFF
J: TRBJ2-3; D: .; V: TRBV30; size: .; DNA: TGTGCCTGGAGTGTCTTGGGGAAAATCACAGATACGCAGTATTTT; CDR3: CAWSVLGKITDTQYF
J: TRBJ2-1; D: .; V: TRBV20-1; size: .; DNA: TGCAGTGCTAGAGAAAACAATGAGCAGTTCTTC; CDR3: CSARENNEQFF
J: TRBJ2-6; D: .; V: TRBV28; size: .; DNA: TGTGCCGGAGCCCGCTCTGGGGCCAACGTCCTGACTTTC; CDR3: CAGARSGANVLTF
J: TRBJ1-2; D: .; V: TRBV6-5; size: few; DNA: TGTGCCAGCAGTTACTCGAACACTCTACAAGATGGCTACACCTTC; CDR3: CASSYSNTLQDGYTF
J: TRBJ2-1; D: .; V: TRBV21-1; size: .; DNA: TGTGCCAGCAGCCGTTCTAGGGACCCTCCCTACAATGAGCAGTTCTTC; CDR3: CASSRSRDPPYNEQFF
J: TRBJ1-5; D: .; V: TRBV28; size: .; DNA: TGTGCCAGCAGTTCAGCAGGGGAGAACAATCAGCCCCAGCATTTT; CDR3: CASSSAGENNQPQHF
J: TRBJ1-2; D: .; V: TRBV6-7; size: .; DNA: TGTGCCAGCAGACCAGCCGGGACGGGGGGGTATGGCTACACCTTC; CDR3: CASRPAGTGGYGYTF
J: TRBJ1-1; D: .; V: TRBV4-2; size: .; DNA: TGTGCCAGCAGCCAAGAGGGGGGGGCGGGTACTGAAGCTTTCTTT; CDR3: CASSQEGGAGTEAFF
J: TRBJ1-2; D: .; V: TRBV19; size: .; DNA: TGTGCCAGTAGCCCGAAGGGTGGGAATCCAGACTATGGCTACACCTTC; CDR3: CASSPKGGNPDYGYTF
J: TRBJ2-7; D: .; V: TRBV30; size: .; DNA: TGTGCCTGGAGTGTAGCCCGAATCTCCTACGAGCAGTACTTC; CDR3: CAWSVARISYEQYF
J: TRBJ2-7; D: TRBD2; V: TRBV5-1; size: .; DNA: TGCGCCAGCAGCCAGGGACTAGGAGACTACGGGCAGTACTTC; CDR3: CASSQGLGDYGQYF
J: TRBJ2-6; D: .; V: TRBV2; size: .; DNA: TGTGCCAGCAGTCCACTCAGGGTATCGGTCTCTGGGGCCAACGTCCTGACTTTC; CDR3: CASSPLRVSVSGANVLTF
J: TRBJ2-3; D: .; V: TRBV5-6; size: .; DNA: TGTGCCAGCAGCTTGAGTTCCGGCCCCTATTATACGCAGTATTTT; CDR3: CASSLSSGPYYTQYF
J: TRBJ2-1; D: TRBD2; V: TRBV7-3; size: .; DNA: TGTGCCAGCAGCCTGGATCCAGCGGGAGGCGAGCAGTTCTTC; CDR3: CASSLDPAGGEQFF
J: TRBJ2-7; D: .; V: TRBV5-1; size: .; DNA: TGCGCCAGCAGCTCGGACGGGAACTACGAGCAGTACTTC; CDR3: CASSSDGNYEQYF
J: TRBJ2-7; D: TRBD2; V: TRBV9; size: .; DNA: TGTGCCAGCAGCGTTTCCGGACTAGCGGCCTCCTACGAGCAGTACTTC; CDR3: CASSVSGLAASYEQYF
J: TRBJ1-5; D: TRBD1; V: TRBV7-8; size: few; DNA: TGTGCCAGCAGCTCAGGGACAGGGCTTAGCAATCAGCCCCAGCATTTT; CDR3: CASSSGTGLSNQPQHF
J: TRBJ2-5; D: .; V: TRBV4-1; size: once; DNA: TGCGCCAGCAGCCAAGATTGGACTTACCAAGAGACCCAGTACTTC; CDR3: CASSQDWTYQETQYF
J: TRBJ2-7; D: .; V: TRBV5-1; size: .; DNA: TGCGCCAGCAGCTTGGATCCCGACAAGACCTACGAGCAGTACTTC; CDR3: CASSLDPDKTYEQYF
J: TRBJ2-2; D: TRBD1; V: TRBV9; size: .; DNA: TGTGCCAGCAGTCCGGGACAGGGCTACACCGGGGAGCTGTTTTTT; CDR3: CASSPGQGYTGELFF
J: TRBJ2-1; D: TRBD1; V: TRBV15; size: once; DNA: TGTGCCACCAGCAGAGATCGGGGACAGAGCTACAATGAGCAGTTCTTC; CDR3: CATSRDRGQSYNEQFF
J: TRBJ2-3; D: TRBD1; V: TRBV29-1; size: once; DNA: TGCAGCGTTGCCCGAGACAGGGCCCGCACAGATACGCAGTATTTT; CDR3: CSVARDRARTDTQYF
J: TRBJ2-1; D: TRBD1; V: TRBV6-1; size: .; DNA: TGTGCCAGCAGTTGGGACAGGGCCAATGAGCAGTTCTTC; CDR3: CASSWDRANEQFF
J: TRBJ2-3; D: TRBD1; V: TRBV29-1; size: .; DNA: TGCAGCGTTGAAGCTGGGAGGACAGGGATAGATACGCAGTATTTT; CDR3: CSVEAGRTGIDTQYF
J: TRBJ2-2; D: TRBD2; V: TRBV2; size: .; DNA: TGTGCCAGCAAGGGACTAGCGGGCGCCGGGGAGCTGTTTTTT; CDR3: CASKGLAGAGELFF
J: TRBJ2-5; D: .; V: TRBV7-3; size: few; DNA: TGTGCCAGCAGCCCCTCCGGGGGTGCCCAAGAGACCCAGTACTTC; CDR3: CASSPSGGAQETQYF
J: TRBJ2-1; D: TRBD1; V: TRBV28; size: .; DNA: TGTGCCAGCAGTTCCCTGACAGGGGCCTCCTACAATGAGCAGTTCTTC; CDR3: CASSSLTGASYNEQFF
J: TRBJ2-7; D: .; V: TRBV7-2; size: .; DNA: TGTGCCAGCAGCTCTGCGGGCTATTACGAGCAGTACTTC; CDR3: CASSSAGYYEQYF
J: TRBJ1-4; D: .; V: TRBV7-2; size: once; DNA: TGTGCCAGCAGCTTAGCGATGACAGTGGCTAATGAAAAACTGTTTTTT; CDR3: CASSLAMTVANEKLFF
J: TRBJ1-5; D: TRBD1; V: TRBV6-1; size: few; DNA: TGTGCCAGCAGTACACAGGGGAATCAGCCCCAGCATTTT; CDR3: CASSTQGNQPQHF
J: TRBJ1-5; D: .; V: TRBV27; size: .; DNA: TGTGCCAGCAGTTTCGGGACATTTGGAAATCAGCCCCAGCATTTT; CDR3: CASSFGTFGNQPQHF
J: TRBJ2-3; D: .; V: TRBV18; size: .; DNA: TGTGCCAGCTCACCAGGCCGGAGTAGTGGTACGCAGTATTTT; CDR3: CASSPGRSSGTQYF
J: TRBJ2-3; D: TRBD2; V: TRBV7-2; size: .; DNA: TGTGCCAGCAGCCCATCTCCCGGGACTAGCGGTGCAGATACGCAGTATTTT; CDR3: CASSPSPGTSGADTQYF
J: TRBJ2-7; D: TRBD1; V: TRBV6-1; size: .; DNA: TGTGCCAGCAGTGAGAACCCGGGACAGTCCTACGAGCAGTACTTC; CDR3: CASSENPGQSYEQYF
J: TRBJ1-2; D: TRBD1; V: TRBV2; size: few; DNA: TGTGCCAGCACCCCGGGACAGGGGTTTTATGGCTACACCTTC; CDR3: CASTPGQGFYGYTF
J: TRBJ2-1; D: .; V: TRBV2; size: .; DNA: TGTGCCAACTACAAGAGGCGGTACAATGAGCAGTTCTTC; CDR3: CANYKRRYNEQFF
J: TRBJ2-7; D: TRBD2; V: TRBV7-2; size: few; DNA: TGTGCCAGCAGCTTAACTAGCGGGAGGGCCGGCTACGAGCAGTACTTC; CDR3: CASSLTSGRAGYEQYF